Given below is one T cell receptor beta chain in context. These data belong to a study of blood T cell repertoires in COVID-19. CDR1 and CDR2 from the germline V gene are SEHNR and FQNEAQ (reference sequence). This CDR3 is built from 13 residues. V dropped 0 bases and J dropped 10 bases, with 12 bases sitting between them. Authors' methods: Estimates of nucleated cell counts were drawn from the amplification of reference gene primers. Sequenced by immunoSEQ multiplex PCR; TCRdb stores in-frame clones only, minus some. The V and J calls and clone size are taken from that table; D and trimming were inferred from the DNA. The table records about 54,000 clones, 90% of them present only once.

This chain links TRBV7-9 with TRBJ1-1; D possibly corresponds to TRBD1 (6 bases). The origin of this receptor is a woman aged 40 to 50 with active COVID-19. The specimen sequenced was peripheral blood. The CDR3 DNA reads as TGTGCCAGCAGCTTAGCGTCAGGGGCAGTAGCTTTCTTT. Translation: CASSLASGAVAFF.